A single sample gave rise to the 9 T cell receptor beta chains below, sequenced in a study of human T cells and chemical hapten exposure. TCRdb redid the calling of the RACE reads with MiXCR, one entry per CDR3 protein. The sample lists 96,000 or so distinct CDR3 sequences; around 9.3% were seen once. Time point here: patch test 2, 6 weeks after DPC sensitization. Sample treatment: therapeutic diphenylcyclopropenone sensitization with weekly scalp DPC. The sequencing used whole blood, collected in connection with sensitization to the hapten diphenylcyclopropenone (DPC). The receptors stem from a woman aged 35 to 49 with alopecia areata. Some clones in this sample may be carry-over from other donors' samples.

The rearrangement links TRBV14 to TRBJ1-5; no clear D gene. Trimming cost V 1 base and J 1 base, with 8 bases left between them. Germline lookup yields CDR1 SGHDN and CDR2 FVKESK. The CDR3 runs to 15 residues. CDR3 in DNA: TGTGCCAGCAGCCAAGGTGGCGCCAGCAATCAGCCCCAGCATTTT. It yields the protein CASSQGGASNQPQHF.

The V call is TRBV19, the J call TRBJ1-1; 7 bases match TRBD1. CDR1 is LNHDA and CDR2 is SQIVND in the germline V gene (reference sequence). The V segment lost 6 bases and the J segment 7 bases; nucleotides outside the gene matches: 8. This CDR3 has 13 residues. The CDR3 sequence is CASSQQGTYEAFF. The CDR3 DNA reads TGTGCCAGTAGCCAACAGGGGACCTATGAAGCTTTCTTT.

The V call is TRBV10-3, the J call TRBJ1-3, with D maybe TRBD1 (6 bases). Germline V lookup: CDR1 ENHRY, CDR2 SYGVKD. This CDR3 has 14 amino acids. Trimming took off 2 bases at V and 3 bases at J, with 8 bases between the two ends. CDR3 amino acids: CAISERTDGNTIYF. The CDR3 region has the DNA TGTGCCATCAGTGAGAGGACAGATGGAAACACCATATATTTT.

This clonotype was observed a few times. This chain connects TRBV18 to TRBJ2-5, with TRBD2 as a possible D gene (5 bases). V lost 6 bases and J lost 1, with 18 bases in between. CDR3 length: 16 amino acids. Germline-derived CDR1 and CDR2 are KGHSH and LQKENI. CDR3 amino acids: CASSPPEGATQETQYF. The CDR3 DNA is TGTGCCAGCTCGCCCCCAGAGGGTGCAACCCAAGAGACCCAGTACTTC.

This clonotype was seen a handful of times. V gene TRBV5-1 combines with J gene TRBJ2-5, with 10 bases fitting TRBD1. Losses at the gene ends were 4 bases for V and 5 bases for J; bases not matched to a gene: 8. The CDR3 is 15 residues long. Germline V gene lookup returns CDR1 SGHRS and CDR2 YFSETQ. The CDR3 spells CASSTPGQGLETQYF. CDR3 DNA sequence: TGCGCCAGCAGCACGCCGGGACAGGGGTTGGAGACCCAGTACTTC.

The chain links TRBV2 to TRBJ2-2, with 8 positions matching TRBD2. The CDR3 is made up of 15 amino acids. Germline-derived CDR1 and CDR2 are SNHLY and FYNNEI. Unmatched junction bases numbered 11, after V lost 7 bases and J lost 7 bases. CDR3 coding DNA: TGTGCCAGCACAAATGGAGCGGGAGCGGTCGGGGAGCTGTTTTTT. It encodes CASTNGAGAVGELFF.

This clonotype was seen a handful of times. This CDR3 reads CASINFRGHNEQFF. CDR3 coding DNA: TGTGCCAGCATAAATTTTAGGGGTCACAATGAGCAGTTCTTC. J is TRBJ2-1 and V is TRBV6-1, with a possible D match to TRBD1 (5 bases). The germline V gene has CDR1 MNHNS and CDR2 SASEGT. The germline V and J ends were trimmed by 7 bases and 5 bases, with 15 bases remaining between them. The CDR3 sequence is 14 residues long.

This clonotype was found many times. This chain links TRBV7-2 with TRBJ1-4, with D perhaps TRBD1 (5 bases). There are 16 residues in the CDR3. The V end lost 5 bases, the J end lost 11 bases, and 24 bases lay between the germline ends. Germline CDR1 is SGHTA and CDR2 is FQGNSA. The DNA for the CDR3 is TGTGCCAGCAGCCCTAGATCGGGACGCGCCGCTCTGAAACTGTTTTTT. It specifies CASSPRSGRAALKLFF.

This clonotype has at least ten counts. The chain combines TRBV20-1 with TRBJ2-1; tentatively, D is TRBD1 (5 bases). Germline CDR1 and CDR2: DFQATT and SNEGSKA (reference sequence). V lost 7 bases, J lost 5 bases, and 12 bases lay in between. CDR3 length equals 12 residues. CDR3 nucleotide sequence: TGCAGTGTCCAGGGATGGGACAATGAGCAGTTCTTC. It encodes CSVQGWDNEQFF.